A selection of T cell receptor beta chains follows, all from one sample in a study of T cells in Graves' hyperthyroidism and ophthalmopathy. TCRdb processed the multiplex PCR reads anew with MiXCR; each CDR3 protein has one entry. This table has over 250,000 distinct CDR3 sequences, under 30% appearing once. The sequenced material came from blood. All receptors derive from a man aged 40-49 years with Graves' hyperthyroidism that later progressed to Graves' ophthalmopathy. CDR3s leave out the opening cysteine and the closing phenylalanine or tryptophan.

CDR3: ASSLGRADTGELF; V: TRBV5-1
CDR3: ASRSLGGVSSYEQY; V: TRBV6-1
CDR3: ASINTVGGSYEQY; V: TRBV6-2/TRBV6-3
CDR3: ASSLGRPTYEQY; V: TRBV28
CDR3: ATSRDTRGNTDTQY; V: TRBV15
CDR3: ASSSSGKQYEQY; V: TRBV28
CDR3: ASSNPVGVRDTQY; V: TRBV19
CDR3: ASSRSGSGANVLT; V: TRBV28
CDR3: ATSEGNQPQH; V: TRBV24-1
CDR3: ATSSGAWAGAPSGYT; V: TRBV15
CDR3: SAIDLEQGDTYGYT; V: TRBV20-1
CDR3: AISPGLAEETQY; V: TRBV10-3
CDR3: ATSRDSGTEAF; V: TRBV15
CDR3: ASSLWASGSTGELF; V: TRBV28
CDR3: ASSPLGTSEETQY; V: TRBV6-2/TRBV6-3
CDR3: ASSLKGENTEAF; V: TRBV7-6
CDR3: ASNLKTGDSWNTEAF; V: TRBV6-2/TRBV6-3
CDR3: ASSQSSAGEQY; V: TRBV4-2
CDR3: SVEGGPRTVNYGYT; V: TRBV29-1
CDR3: ASSPSGLAGNGELF; V: TRBV7-3
CDR3: ASSDTGTSGRFGGTDTQY; V: TRBV2
CDR3: ASTIGQGGYEQY; V: TRBV12-3/TRBV12-4
CDR3: ASSRPPGQSSYEQY; V: TRBV5-5
CDR3: ASSLGRPEAF; V: TRBV12-3/TRBV12-4
CDR3: ASSITSFAVNTEAF; V: TRBV19
CDR3: ASSDVYEQY; V: TRBV2
CDR3: ASSLTPDRNQPQH; V: TRBV9
CDR3: SAPPLLAGGLETQY; V: TRBV20-1
CDR3: ASSPRWGADTQY; V: TRBV7-8
CDR3: ASKRTGPYGYT; V: TRBV19
CDR3: SVELVAWGGYT; V: TRBV29-1
CDR3: ASSLIGVGNTIY; V: TRBV12-3/TRBV12-4
CDR3: ASSGTAYGYT; V: TRBV6-1
CDR3: ASLRVRGVETQY; V: TRBV12-3/TRBV12-4
CDR3: SAWEGRLSEQY; V: TRBV20-1
CDR3: ASSRTTSGTFYEQY; V: TRBV28
CDR3: ASRGTGVGELF; V: TRBV9
CDR3: SVVAVIQETQY; V: TRBV29-1
CDR3: ASRPTGTVNTGELF; V: TRBV19
CDR3: ASSPTLGLAGVKVAGELF; V: TRBV6-2/TRBV6-3
CDR3: ASSPSSGLGAKH; V: TRBV7-2
CDR3: ASSQDIAQPQH; V: TRBV3-1
CDR3: ASSYWRGGGRLYEQY; V: TRBV6-5
CDR3: ASSESTPGPREQY; V: TRBV25-1
CDR3: ASSLTRVEQY; V: TRBV11-1
CDR3: ASSSIRDTFYEQY; V: TRBV28
CDR3: ASSLAEGLAGTRRY; V: TRBV5-1
CDR3: ASSLASWELF; V: TRBV5-1
CDR3: ASSLEGEFYGYT; V: TRBV12-3/TRBV12-4
CDR3: ASRGDRGLDQPQH; V: TRBV19
CDR3: ASSYSGPWDRPFSYEQY; V: TRBV6-2/TRBV6-3
CDR3: ASMTGQPWDGYT; V: TRBV2
CDR3: ASSSPQVEFVYEQY; V: TRBV6-2/TRBV6-3
CDR3: ASSIRTAALAF; V: TRBV12-3/TRBV12-4
CDR3: ASSISAGVGETQY; V: TRBV19
CDR3: SALTGIGEQPQH; V: TRBV29-1
CDR3: SAIATRGSSYEQY; V: TRBV20-1
CDR3: ASSPNGQLAGELF; V: TRBV19
CDR3: AISETGLAVYEQY; V: TRBV10-3
CDR3: ASSIMGEQF; V: TRBV19